This TCR beta chain derives from a study of T cell responses to AZD1222 COVID-19 vaccine. Study-level results: The repertoires were collected only after the peak T cell response.

From germline, CDR1 is SNHLY and CDR2 FYNNEI. V lost 3 bases and J lost 5, with 15 bases in between. The CDR3 is 15 amino acids. Profiling relied on immunoSEQ multiplex PCR, and the TCRdb table lists in-frame clones only, not all of them. The sample includes about 37,000 clones, around 86% seen only once; the top ten take around 10%. Worth noting for this clone: Antigen unknown.

This chain uses TRBV2 with TRBJ2-3, with a tentative D call TRBD1 (6 bases). The receptor's source is an adult who received the AZD1222 COVID-19 vaccine. Specimen: peripheral blood, collected 28 days after the second AZD1222 dose. Here the CDR3 reads CASSDDGGREDTQYF. The CDR3 bases are TGTGCCAGCAGTGACGATGGGGGCAGGGAAGATACGCAGTATTTT.